Below, one TCR beta chain is given with its context. Its antigen target is currently unknown. No base qualities exist here, and no much larger clone lies one base off it. This sample was included in a study of PD-L1 blockade in urothelial cancer (dated by TCRdb to about 2017). Regarding the research as a whole: All patients started therapy in the mid-2010s and received atezolizumab 1,200 mg intravenously every 3 weeks. In the same patients, whole exome sequencing and RNA sequencing of pretreatment tumors were performed in addition to TCR sequencing. An exploratory multi-omic analysis was conducted of the somatic, immune and clinical correlates of response to PD-L1 blockade with atezolizumab in urothelial cancer. Blood samples were analyzed at 3 weeks after treatment start (second dose) and at 6 weeks after treatment start. Several patients achieved durable clinical benefit and fewer than 25 did not. A median of around 150,000 T cells and some 82,000 unique TCRs was obtained from blood samples, and a median clonality of roughly 0.08 was observed. Twenty-nine patients had pretreatment blood TCR-seq, about 25 had at least one posttreatment blood collection, and about 25 had tumor TCR-seq. Durable clinical benefit was defined as a progression-free survival longer than 6 months, and TCR features were additionally tested against progression-free survival and overall survival. Pretreatment tumor samples, along with matched peripheral blood collected serially before and after atezolizumab treatment, underwent TCR sequencing. Twenty-five of 29 patients were males with bladder-origin urothelial cancer, and about 60% of the 29 reported a prior smoking history. An ECOG performance status of 0 or 1 was recorded for the patients, and 0 to 3 prior chemotherapy regimens had been received by the patients. What the research found in general, with its limitations: A pretreatment peripheral blood TCR clonality below the median was linked to improved progression-free and overall survival. Because the sample size was small (n of about 29) and many exploratory analyses were performed, the results are intended to be hypothesis-generating. Greater expansion of tumor-associated TCR clones in peripheral blood 3 weeks after the start of treatment was observed in patients with durable benefit (n of about 21, p = 0.022).

The cohort comprised nearly 30 patients with locally advanced or metastatic urothelial carcinoma treated at Memorial Sloan Kettering on a trial protocol. Peripheral blood mononuclear cells were collected from each patient pretreatment and during treatment, giving between 1 and 8 total time points per patient. The Qiagen DNeasy Blood extraction kit was used to purify genomic DNA from total PBMCs and tumor samples. PBMCs were collected pretreatment and during treatment, and were isolated and stored as previously described. V loses 5 bases, J loses 8 bases, and the germline ends lie 16 bases apart. From the germline V gene (reference sequence), CDR1 is SEHNR and CDR2 is FQNEAQ. Counted from cysteine to phenylalanine, this CDR3 has 14 amino acids. Left in the record is the CDR3 DNA by itself, 42 bases read in frame from the first base. To estimate absolute template abundance from read counts, synthetic TCR analog templates were spiked into each PCR. The immunoSEQ assay was used to amplify TCRbeta CDR3 regions from genomic DNA with bias-controlled V and J gene primers. Sequencing of rearranged TCRbeta segments was done at approximately 20X coverage. The authors' analysis ran thus. Sequencing errors were corrected by clustering and CDR3s were annotated against IMGT to assign V, D and J genes. Out-of-frame and stop-codon sequences were excluded, and only productive TCRbeta rearrangements were used in downstream analyses. To compute clonality, Shannon entropy was normalized by the log of the number of unique productive sequences and then subtracted from one. Clones differing between time points or between blood and tumor were identified by Fisher's exact test with Benjamini-Hochberg correction at adjusted p below 0.01. In its TCRdb copy, this immuneACCESS table keeps in-frame sequences only and misses some clones. Where compared with another copy, unresolved V genes explain less than half of these, and the others have no known cause. The DNA gave D and trimming, while V, J and clone size come from that table. The sample records about 56,000 clones, around 84% of which are singletons. Under 3.5% of the sample belongs to the ten largest clones.

This specimen was PBMCs, taken around atezolizumab (anti-PD-L1) treatment. The sequence joins TRBV7-9 to TRBJ2-1, with a weak D call of TRBD1 (8 bases match). The sequence was obtained from a man aged 50 or older with urothelial cancer. The CDR3 protein is CASSDNRGGDEQFF. DNA sequence: TGTGCCAGCAGCGACAACAGGGGGGGGGATGAGCAGTTCTTC.